This TCR beta chain is drawn from a study of CD8+ T cells in alopecia areata. Study findings and constraints: Links between baseline CD8+ expansion and response need larger treated cohorts.

Details on this clone: Its antigen is still unknown.

Stated treatment: oral pan-JAK inhibitor, 5-10 mg twice daily. This CDR3 spans 15 amino acids. The V end was cut by 1 base, the J end by 5 bases, with 15 bases between. Germline loops: CDR1 MNHNS, CDR2 SASEGT. Extracted RNA was reverse transcribed into cDNA, the sequencing template. Profiling relied on immunoSEQ multiplex PCR, and the TCRdb table lists in-frame clones only, not all of them. This table holds around 100,000 clones, about nine tenths found once. This clonotype originated in a human donor with alopecia areata. Sequencing used CD8+ T cells sorted from blood, obtained at roughly week 30, from a patient treated with tofacitinib. V usage is TRBV6-1 and J usage is TRBJ2-7; unclear D gene. CDR3 residues: CASSEGDGLPHEQYF. CDR3 in DNA: TGTGCCAGCAGTGAAGGAGATGGCCTTCCCCACGAGCAGTACTTC.